These 26 T cell receptor beta chains were sequenced from one sample in a study of T cell clonality in common variable immunodeficiency (dated by TCRdb to the mid-2010s). Preparation of the library involved the immunoSEQ multiplex PCR assay. TCRdb provides this immuneACCESS table in a form limited to in-frame rearrangements. Some clones are lacking; in checked studies, under half of them reflect an unresolved V gene, and why the rest are absent is not known. The sample comprises 60,000 to 75,000 clones, and every one was counted more than once. The top ten hold under 2% of the sample. The sequenced sample was peripheral blood mononuclear cells. The source of these receptors is a person aged 18-69 years in good health.

This clone was recorded many times. Read coverage stops 3 residues before the CDR3 terminus; the germline J gene supplies the remainder. In the same sample, other DNA sequences code for this CDR3. This sequence joins TRBV5-4 and TRBJ2-2; 7 bases map to TRBD2. The CDR3 contains 15 residues. The V gene's germline CDR1 is SGHNT and CDR2 YYREEE (reference sequence). V shed 0 bases, J shed 1 base, and the junction held 0 bases outside the gene matches. The CDR3 sequence: CASSLASGNTGELFF. The sequenced part of the CDR3 DNA is TGTGCCAGCAGCTTGGCTAGCGGGAACACCGGGGAG.

This clone was observed at least ten times. With the read ending 3 residues before the CDR3 end, the germline J gene is used to fill in that end. The chain employs TRBV29-1 and TRBJ1-1, with TRBD1 matching 7 bases. V dropped 7 bases and J dropped 1; count of bases not matched to a gene: 6. This CDR3 region has 13 residues. Per germline, CDR1 SQVTM and CDR2 ANQGSEA. Partial CDR3 DNA: TGCAGCGGGCGCGGACAGGAGAACACTGAA. It yields the protein CSGRGQENTE. The whole CDR3 region reads CSGRGQENTEAFF.

This clone was found many times. Read sequence stops 3 residues before the CDR3 end, and the germline J gene provides the missing end. The chain uses TRBV6-2 or TRBV6-3 and TRBJ1-1, with 9 bases matching TRBD1. The CDR3 loop spans 15 amino acids. The germline CDR1 and CDR2 sequences are MNHEY and SVGEGT. The V and J ends lost 5 bases and 1 base, in that order; junction bases with no gene match: 5. CDR3 region: CASSKRGQGNTEAFF. Incomplete CDR3 DNA: TGTGCCAGCAGTAAGAGGGGACAGGGGAACACTGAA.

This clone was counted at least ten times. Coverage ceases 3 residues before the CDR3 finishes, and the germline J gene fills in the end. The chain is built from TRBV6-4 and TRBJ2-1, with a possible D match to TRBD2 (6 bases). The CDR3 is 15 amino acids. V lost 6 bases to trimming and J lost 0 bases, with 12 bases between them. The germline gives CDR1 MRHNA, CDR2 SNTAGT. CDR3: CASRASDSSYNEQFF. The part of the CDR3 DNA that was read is TGTGCCAGCAGGGCTAGCGATAGCTCCTACAATGAG.

This clone was counted many times. The CDR3 end falls 3 residues outside the read, so it is completed with the germline J gene. The V and J genes are TRBV12-3 or TRBV12-4 and TRBJ2-1; D ambiguous. This CDR3 contains 13 residues. The V end lost 3 bases, the J end lost 5 bases, and 8 bases lay between the germline ends. Partial CDR3 DNA: TGTGCCAGCAGTTTCGCGCGGAACAATGAG. As protein: CASSFARNNE. The CDR3 in its entirety is CASSFARNNEQFF.

Ten or more counts support this clone. The read ends 3 residues early relative to the CDR3; the germline J gene fills the gap. The chain links TRBV20-1 to TRBJ2-3, with D possibly matching TRBD2 (5 bases). Germline V gene sequence: CDR1 DFQATT, CDR2 SNEGSKA (reference sequence). The CDR3 sequence is 14 residues long. V was shortened by 5 bases and J by 2 bases, with 14 bases between the two germline ends. Here the CDR3 reads CSAPDYLLTDTQYF. The covered CDR3 bases are TGCAGTGCTCCAGACTACCTTCTCACAGATACG.

This clone has at least ten counts. Sequencing ends 3 residues short of the CDR3 end; the germline J gene provides the rest. The chain carries TRBV7-9 and TRBJ2-4; 11 nucleotides align to TRBD2. Unmatched junction bases numbered 5, after V lost 5 bases and J lost 8 bases. Germline V gene lookup returns CDR1 SEHNR and CDR2 FQNEAQ (reference sequence). This CDR3 is 14 amino acids long. The sequenced CDR3 bases are TGTGCCAGCAGCCCTTTGACTAGCGGGGACATT. Translating it yields CASSPLTSGDI. The CDR3, in full, reads CASSPLTSGDIQYF.

The table lists this clone with many counts. The CDR3 end lies 3 residues beyond the end of the read and is filled in from the germline J gene. The V and J genes are TRBV6-2 or TRBV6-3 and TRBJ2-2; D is possibly TRBD2 (6 bases). Germline values: CDR1 MNHEY, CDR2 SVGEGT. The CDR3 is 16 amino acids. V lost 6 bases to trimming and J lost 5 bases, with 19 bases between them. CDR3 sequence reads: CASRPASVRVTGELFF. CDR3 bases read: TGTGCCAGCAGGCCCGCTAGCGTCAGGGTGACCGGGGAG.

This clone was counted at least ten times. The CDR3 end is not reached by the read, which stops 3 residues before it; the germline J gene fills it in. The chain recombines TRBV11-2 with TRBJ2-1, with a tentative D call TRBD2 (5 bases). V shed 1 base and J shed 8 bases, with 15 bases lying between them. The CDR3 runs 15 residues. Germline loops: CDR1 SGHAT, CDR2 FQNNGV. This CDR3 reads CASSLGGIGVDEQFF. The CDR3 bases that were read are TGTGCCAGCAGCTTAGGAGGGATCGGGGTCGATGAG.

This clone has ten or more counts. The CDR3 end falls 3 residues outside the read, so it is completed with the germline J gene. The chain recombines TRBV14 with TRBJ2-1; 8 bases match TRBD2. The germline CDR1 and CDR2 sequences are SGHDN and FVKESK. After removal of 1 base from V and 4 bases from J, the junction contained 6 bases not matched to a gene. The CDR3 has 16 amino acids. CDR3 DNA, as far as it was read: TGTGCCAGCAGCCAAGCCTCAGCGGGAGCTTACAATGAG. This gives the protein CASSQASAGAYNE. The entire CDR3 reads CASSQASAGAYNEQFF.

The sample holds many counts of this clone. The CDR3 end is not reached by the read, which stops 3 residues before it; the germline J gene fills it in. This chain uses TRBV9 with TRBJ1-6; D is possibly TRBD1 (6 bases). CDR1 is SGDLS and CDR2 is YYNGEE in the germline V gene. Trimming took 7 bases from V and 6 from J, leaving 8 bases between them. This CDR3 comprises 12 residues. CDR3: CASGGANSPLHF. Partial CDR3 DNA: TGTGCCAGCGGGGGGGCTAATTCACCC.

This clone was seen repeatedly, ten times or more. The read gets to within 3 residues of the CDR3 end, and the germline J gene fills in the rest. The V and J genes are TRBV30 and TRBJ1-4; possibly TRBD1 for D (6 bases). The V gene lost 2 bases and the J gene lost 0 bases, with 10 bases spanning the gap. The CDR3 length is 15 residues. CDR1 and CDR2 (germline): GTSNPN, SVGIG (reference sequence). CDR3 bases read: TGTGCCTGGAGTATCGGACAGACAACTAATGAAAAA. It specifies CAWSIGQTTNEK. The whole CDR3 reads CAWSIGQTTNEKLFF.

This clone has a count of ten or more. The sequenced fragment ends 3 residues before the CDR3 boundary, so the rest is inferred from the germline J gene. Other nucleotide sequences in the sample specify the same CDR3. The gene calls are TRBV5-1 and TRBJ2-5; D remains unclear. The CDR3 contains 12 residues. V lost 0 bases, J lost 5 bases, and 5 bases lay in between. Looked up from germline, CDR1 is SGHRS and CDR2 is YFSETQ. The covered CDR3 bases are TGCGCCAGCAGCTTGGCCAGGGAGACC. Amino acid sequence: CASSLARET. The entire CDR3 is CASSLARETQYF.

This clone was seen many times. The DNA ends 3 residues before the CDR3 does, and the rest of the CDR3 is filled in from the germline J gene. V and J are TRBV4-1 and TRBJ2-4; TRBD1 aligns across 7 bases. The germline CDR1 and CDR2 sequences are MGHRA and YSYEKL. J was trimmed by 0 bases and V by 2 bases; bases with no gene match: 1. The CDR3 has 15 amino acids. The DNA read from the CDR3 is TGCGCCAGCAGCCAAACAGGGGTAGCCAAAAACATT. Translating it yields CASSQTGVAKNI. The CDR3 as a whole reads CASSQTGVAKNIQYF.

This clone was seen many times. With the read ending 3 residues before the CDR3 end, the germline J gene is used to fill in that end. The V gene is TRBV29-1, the J gene TRBJ2-2; no reliable D call. The CDR3 extends over 13 amino acids. Trimming cost V 2 bases and J 5 bases, with 9 bases left between them. Germline V gene sequence: CDR1 SQVTM, CDR2 ANQGSEA. This chain's CDR3 is CSVEKVATGELFF. The sequenced CDR3 bases are TGCAGCGTTGAAAAAGTCGCGACCGGGGAG.

At least ten counts were recorded for this clone. CDR3 loop: CASSLNGGAYNEQFF. The DNA read from the CDR3 is TGTGCCAGCAGCTTAAACGGGGGGGCCTACAATGAG. This chain joins TRBV7-3 and TRBJ2-1; 8 nucleotides agree with TRBD2. The read halts 3 residues ahead of the CDR3 end, with the missing end drawn from the germline J gene. V gave up 1 base and J gave up 2 bases; unmatched junction bases: 1. The CDR3 is 15 residues long. Germline CDR1 reads SGHTA; CDR2 reads FQGTGA.

This clone was observed many times. The read finishes 3 residues shy of the CDR3 end, and the germline J gene is used to complete it. V and J are TRBV5-1 and TRBJ2-2; D is perhaps TRBD2 (7 bases). The V end was cut by 4 bases, the J end by 4 bases, with 17 bases between. Germline CDR1 and CDR2: SGHRS and YFSETQ. CDR3 length: 16 residues. CDR3 region: CASSPPEGGGTGELFF. The covered CDR3 bases are TGCGCCAGCAGCCCGCCGGAGGGGGGGGGCACCGGGGAG. Drawing the rest from reference TRBV5-1 and TRBJ2-2, the complete variable domain is KAGVTQTPRYLIKTRGQQVTLSCSPISGHRSVSWYQQTPGQGLQFLFEYFSETQRNKGNFPGRFSGRQFSNSRSEMNVSTLELGDSALYLCASSPPEGGGTGELFFGEGSRLTVL.

This clone was picked up many times. The read stops 3 residues short of the end of the CDR3; the missing end is completed from the germline J gene. The V gene is TRBV2, the J gene TRBJ2-5, with D uncertain. CDR1 is SNHLY and CDR2 is FYNNEI in the germline V gene. Trimming took off 3 bases at V and 3 bases at J, with 8 bases between the two ends. This CDR3 has 13 amino acids. Partial CDR3 DNA: TGTGCCAGCAGTGATTCCAGAAAAGAGACC. The encoded protein is CASSDSRKET. The entire CDR3 protein reads CASSDSRKETQYF.

This clone was detected ten times or more. The read falls 3 residues short of the CDR3 end, and the missing part is taken from the germline J gene. V and J are TRBV6-2 or TRBV6-3 and TRBJ1-2; 7 bases fit TRBD1. Germline trimming cut 10 bases from V and 4 bases from J; bases unmatched to any gene: 3. Germline values: CDR1 MNHEY, CDR2 SVGEGT. CDR3 length equals 11 residues. The CDR3 sequence is CAKQGSYGYTF. Partial CDR3 DNA: TGTGCCAAACAGGGGAGCTATGGC.

As concerns this clone: The read is 3 residues too short to cover the CDR3 end, so that end is filled in from the germline J gene. The gene calls are TRBV25-1 and TRBJ2-1; D not resolved. The CDR3 is made up of 13 amino acids. Germline-derived CDR1 and CDR2 are MGHDK and SYGVNS. V lost 2 bases and J lost 7, with 9 bases in between. CDR3 DNA, as far as it was read: TGTGCCAGCAGTGAAGGCTTCGGGAATGAG. This gives the protein CASSEGFGNE. The entire CDR3 protein reads CASSEGFGNEQFF. The full variable domain, in which reference TRBV25-1 and TRBJ2-1 provide the parts outside the CDR3, is EADIYQTPRYLVIGTGKKITLECSQTMGHDKMYWYQQDPGMELHLIHYSYGVNSTEKGDLSSESTVSRIRTEHFPLTLESARPSHTSQYLCASSEGFGNEQFFGPGTRLTVL.

At least ten counts were recorded for this clone. The read terminates 3 residues ahead of where the CDR3 ends, so the germline J gene completes it. The gene calls are TRBV7-9 and TRBJ2-2, with D perhaps matching TRBD2 (6 bases). The ends were cut back, 6 bases at V and 1 base at J, with 9 bases in the middle. The CDR3 sequence is 14 residues long. Per germline, CDR1 SEHNR and CDR2 FQNEAQ (reference sequence). The CDR3 bases that were read are TGTGCCAGCAGTAGTAGCGGGAACACCGGGGAG. Translation gives CASSSSGNTGE. In full, the CDR3 reads CASSSSGNTGELFF.

This clone was counted many times. The read comes to an end 3 residues before the CDR3 does, leaving the germline J gene to fill in the end. The genes are TRBV5-4 and TRBJ2-1, with 7 bases aligning to TRBD1. Trimming took 3 bases from V and 3 from J; bases not matched to a gene: 6. In germline, CDR1 is SGHNT, CDR2 YYREEE (reference sequence). The CDR3 is 15 residues long. CDR3 sequence: CASSSQDRVYNEQFF. The sequenced CDR3 bases are TGTGCCAGCAGCTCCCAAGACAGGGTCTACAATGAG.

This clone has only a few counts. Coverage ceases 3 residues before the CDR3 finishes, and the germline J gene fills in the end. The genes are TRBV30 and TRBJ1-2; D possibly corresponds to TRBD1 (6 bases). This CDR3 comprises 11 residues. Germline CDR1 and CDR2: GTSNPN and SVGIG (reference sequence). The CDR3 here is CAWSAQGTYTF. Partial CDR3 DNA: TGTGCCTGGAGCGCACAGGGTACC.

This clone has at least ten counts. The CDR3 extends 3 residues past the end of the read, so its final part is completed from the germline J gene. The chain carries TRBV28 and TRBJ2-1, with 12 nucleotides matching TRBD1. This CDR3 has 15 amino acids. The trim removed 2 bases at V and 8 bases at J, leaving 4 bases unmatched. In germline, CDR1 is MDHEN, CDR2 SYDVKM. Incomplete CDR3 DNA: TGTGCCAGCAGTTTACTGGGGACAGGGGGCCATGAG. The encoded protein is CASSLLGTGGHE. The CDR3 reads in full as CASSLLGTGGHEQFF.

This clone was seen ten or more times. The observed sequence ends 3 residues before the CDR3 terminus, with the missing tail filled in from the germline J gene. This rearrangement joins TRBV2 to TRBJ1-4; D is unresolved. V shed 2 bases and J shed 2 bases, with 9 bases lying between them. Germline CDR1 and CDR2: SNHLY and FYNNEI. The CDR3 loop spans 15 amino acids. The CDR3 protein is CASSETGSTNEKLFF. CDR3 DNA, as far as it was read: TGTGCCAGCAGTGAAACGGGTAGCACTAATGAAAAA.

This clone was picked up many times. The sequence runs out 3 residues before the end of the CDR3; the remainder is reconstructed from the germline J gene. This chain joins TRBV7-2 and TRBJ2-7; 9 bases are shared with TRBD2. Germline V gene sequence: CDR1 SGHTA, CDR2 FQGNSA. V lost 1 base and J lost 5; bases outside the gene matches: 3. The CDR3 sequence is 14 residues long. The CDR3 reads CASSLGVAGDEQYF. The covered CDR3 bases are TGTGCCAGCAGCTTAGGGGTAGCGGGAGACGAG. Full variable domain (rest looked up from reference TRBV7-2 and TRBJ2-7): GAGVSQSPSNKVTEKGKDVELRCDPISGHTALYWYRQSLGQGLEFLIYFQGNSAPDKSGLPSDRFSAERTGGSVSTLTIQRTQQEDSAVYLCASSLGVAGDEQYFGPGTRLTVT.